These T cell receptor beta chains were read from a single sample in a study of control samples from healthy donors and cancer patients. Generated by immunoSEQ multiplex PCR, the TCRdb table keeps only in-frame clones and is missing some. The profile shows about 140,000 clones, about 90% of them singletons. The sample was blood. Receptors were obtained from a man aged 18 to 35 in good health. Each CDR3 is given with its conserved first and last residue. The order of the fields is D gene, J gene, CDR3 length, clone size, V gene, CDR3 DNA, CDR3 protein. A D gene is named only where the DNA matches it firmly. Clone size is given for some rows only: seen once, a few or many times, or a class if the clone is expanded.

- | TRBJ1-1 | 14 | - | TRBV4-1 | TGCGCCAGCACCACGGCCAGGGGTCGGACTGAAGCTTTCTTT | CASTTARGRTEAFF
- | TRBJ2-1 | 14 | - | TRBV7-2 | TGTGCCAGCAGCCATACAGCTTCCTACAATGAGCAGTTCTTC | CASSHTASYNEQFF
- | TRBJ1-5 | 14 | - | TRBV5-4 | TGTGCCAGCAGCTTATATGGGGTGGGTCAGCCCCAGCATTTT | CASSLYGVGQPQHF
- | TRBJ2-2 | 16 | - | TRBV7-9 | TGTGCCAGCAGCTTAGGGCAGGGCCGGAACACCGGGGAGCTGTTTTTT | CASSLGQGRNTGELFF
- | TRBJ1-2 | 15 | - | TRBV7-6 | TGTGCCAGCAGCTTAGAGGCAGGTCCTAACTATGGCTACACCTTC | CASSLEAGPNYGYTF
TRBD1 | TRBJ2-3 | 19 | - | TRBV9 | TGTGCCAGCAGCGTACGGGACAGGGGATGGGCCGAAACCACAGATACGCAGTATTTT | CASSVRDRGWAETTDTQYF
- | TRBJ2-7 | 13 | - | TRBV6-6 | TGTGCCAGCAGTTATGGAGGATCCTACGAGCAGTACTTC | CASSYGGSYEQYF
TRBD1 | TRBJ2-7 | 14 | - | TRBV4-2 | TGTGCCAGCAGCCGGGGTGGGACAGGGGTCGAGCAGTACTTC | CASSRGGTGVEQYF
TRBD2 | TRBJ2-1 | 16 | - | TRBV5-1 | TGCGCCAGCAGCTGGGGGGGGACTAGCGGGGGAAATGAGCAGTTCTTC | CASSWGGTSGGNEQFF
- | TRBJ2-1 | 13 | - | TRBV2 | TGTGCCAGCAGTGCCCCGGAAAGGACAGAGCAGTTCTTC | CASSAPERTEQFF
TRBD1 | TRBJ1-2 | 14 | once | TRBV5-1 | TGCGCCAGCAGCTGGGGACAGGGGCCGAACGGCTACACCTTC | CASSWGQGPNGYTF
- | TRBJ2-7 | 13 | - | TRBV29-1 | TGCAGCGTTGAGGAGGTATCCCACTACGAGCAGTACTTC | CSVEEVSHYEQYF
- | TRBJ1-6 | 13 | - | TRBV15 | TGTGCCACCAGCCTAACAGGTAGTTCACCCCTCCACTTT | CATSLTGSSPLHF
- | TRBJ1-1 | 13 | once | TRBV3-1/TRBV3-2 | TGTGCCAGCAGCCAAGATGGAAAGTCTGAAGCTTTCTTT | CASSQDGKSEAFF
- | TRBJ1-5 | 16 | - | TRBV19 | TGTGCCAGTAGTATAGATCTCTCGGATAGCAATCAGCCCCAGCATTTT | CASSIDLSDSNQPQHF
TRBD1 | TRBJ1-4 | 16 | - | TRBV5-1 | TGCGCCAGCAGCTTAGGACAGGGGCCGCCTAATGAAAAACTGTTTTTT | CASSLGQGPPNEKLFF
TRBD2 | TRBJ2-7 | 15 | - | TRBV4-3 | TGCGCCAGCAGCCAAGACCGAGCGGGGGTCTACGAGCAGTACTTC | CASSQDRAGVYEQYF
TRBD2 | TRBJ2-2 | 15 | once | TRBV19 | TGTGCCAGTAGTCCCCTAGCGGGGGCCACCGGGGAGCTGTTTTTT | CASSPLAGATGELFF
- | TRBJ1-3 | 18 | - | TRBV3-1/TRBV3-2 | TGTGCCAGCAGCCAGCGCGGGGGGAGCCCCACCTCTGGAAACACCATATATTTT | CASSQRGGSPTSGNTIYF
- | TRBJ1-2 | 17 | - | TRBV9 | TGTGCCAGCAGCGAGCTTAACAGGGTTGGGCTGGACTATGGCTACACCTTC | CASSELNRVGLDYGYTF
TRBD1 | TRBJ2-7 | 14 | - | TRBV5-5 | TGTGCCAGCAGCTTACAGGGGTCTGGCGACGAGCAGTACTTC | CASSLQGSGDEQYF
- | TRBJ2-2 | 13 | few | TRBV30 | TGTGCCTGGAGTCGCTCCGGGCTCGGGGAGCTGTTTTTT | CAWSRSGLGELFF
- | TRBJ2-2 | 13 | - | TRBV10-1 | TGCGCCAGCAGTAAATGGAACACCGGGGAGCTGTTTTTT | CASSKWNTGELFF
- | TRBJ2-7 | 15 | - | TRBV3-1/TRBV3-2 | TGTGCCAGCAGCCAAGTGACAGTAAGCTCCTACGAGCAGTACTTC | CASSQVTVSSYEQYF
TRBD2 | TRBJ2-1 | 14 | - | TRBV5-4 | TGTGCCAGCAGCCATAGCGGGGGGGATCATGAGCAGTTCTTC | CASSHSGGDHEQFF
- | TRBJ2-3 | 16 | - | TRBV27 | TGTGCCAGCAGTTTATGGCCTGGGGGCATGTGTTATACGCAGTATTTT | CASSLWPGGMCYTQYF
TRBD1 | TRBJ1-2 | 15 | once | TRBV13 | TGTGCCAGCAGCTCTACGGGACAGAGGAACTATGGCTACACCTTC | CASSSTGQRNYGYTF
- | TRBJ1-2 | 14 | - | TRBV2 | TGTGCCAGCAAGCAGGCACTCCATACCTATGGCTACACCTTC | CASKQALHTYGYTF
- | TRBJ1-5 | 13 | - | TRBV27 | TGTGCCAGCAGTTTGGCTCTCAATCAGCCCCAGCATTTT | CASSLALNQPQHF
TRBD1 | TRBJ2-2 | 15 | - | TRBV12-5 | TGTGCTAGTGGTTTGGGACAGGGCGAGACCGGGGAGCTGTTTTTT | CASGLGQGETGELFF